The rows below give T cell receptor beta chains drawn from one sample of a study of blood T cells in healthy people across ages. TCRdb itself ran the 5' RACE reads through MiXCR, one entry per CDR3 protein. Seen here are 1.5 million to 2 million distinct CDR3 sequences, 30% to 35% observed once, and the top ten hold around 11%. Material for sequencing was blood. Receptors were obtained from a woman in her twenties or thirties in good health. Each CDR3 is given with its conserved first and last residue. The D gene is left open where the match is weak. Size is omitted from some rows. Given values are once, few, many or a class for expanded clones.

>.|TRBJ1-5|TRBV12-5|.
CASGTSGLGQPQHF
TGTGCTAGTGGTACGTCAGGGCTAGGTCAGCCCCAGCATTTT
>.|TRBJ1-2|TRBV5-1|.
CASRTAFNYHGYTF
TGCGCCAGCAGGACGGCCTTCAACTATCATGGCTACACCTTC
>.|TRBJ1-6|TRBV9|few
CASNVGSGASYNSPLHF
TGTGCCAGCAACGTAGGATCAGGGGCCTCCTATAATTCACCCCTCCACTTT
>TRBD2|TRBJ2-1|TRBV3-1|.
CASSQEGTSTARFF
TGTGCCAGCAGCCAAGAGGGGACTAGCACTGCACGGTTCTTC
>TRBD2|TRBJ2-5|TRBV9|.
CASSSRTGGETQYF
TGTGCCAGCAGCTCACGTACGGGAGGGGAGACCCAGTACTTC
>.|TRBJ2-1|TRBV29-1|.
CSGGGGGAAVSSYNEQFF
TGCAGCGGGGGAGGGGGGGGCGCAGCGGTTAGCTCCTACAATGAGCAGTTCTTC
>.|TRBJ2-4|TRBV20-1|few
CSAGSENIQYF
TGCAGTGCGGGTAGCGAAAACATTCAGTACTTC
>.|TRBJ1-4|TRBV20-1|.
CSAPASINEKLFF
TGCAGTGCTCCGGCGTCAATTAATGAAAAACTGTTTTTT
>.|TRBJ2-7|TRBV13|.
CASSSRDGPRGSYEQYF
TGTGCCAGCAGCTCCCGGGACGGACCGCGAGGCTCCTACGAGCAGTACTTC
>.|TRBJ2-1|TRBV5-1|.
CASSLRPGITFLGNEQFF
TGCGCCAGCAGCTTGCGGCCCGGGATCACCTTCCTAGGCAATGAGCAGTTCTTC
>.|TRBJ2-3|TRBV20-1|few
CSARRPQISTDTQYF
TGCAGTGCTAGAAGACCCCAGATATCCACAGATACGCAGTATTTT
>TRBD2|TRBJ2-1|TRBV20-1|.
CSARDGGGRARYNEQFF
TGCAGTGCTAGAGATGGTGGCGGGAGGGCCAGGTACAATGAGCAGTTCTTC
>.|TRBJ2-5|TRBV7-6|few
CASSENPRLALRETQYF
TGTGCCAGCAGCGAGAACCCGCGGCTAGCTCTCAGAGAGACCCAGTACTTC
>.|TRBJ1-5|TRBV7-2|.
CASSTYRDQPQHF
TGTGCCAGCAGCACCTACAGGGATCAGCCCCAGCATTTT
>.|TRBJ2-7|TRBV5-6|few
CASFGRGTYEQYF
TGTGCCAGCTTTGGCAGGGGTACCTACGAGCAGTACTTC
>.|TRBJ2-5|TRBV10-3|.
CVISESGIGTQYF
TGTGTCATCAGTGAATCTGGGATAGGGACCCAGTACTTC
>TRBD1|TRBJ2-7|TRBV5-6|few
CASSSKDRDKVSYEQYF
TGTGCCAGCAGCTCGAAAGACAGGGACAAGGTCTCCTACGAGCAGTACTTC
>TRBD1|TRBJ2-1|TRBV28|.
CASQGWGQGARNEQFF
TGTGCCAGCCAAGGCTGGGGGCAGGGGGCAAGGAATGAGCAGTTCTTC
>TRBD1|TRBJ1-1|TRBV30|.
CAWTKDRGEAFF
TGTGCCTGGACCAAAGACAGGGGTGAAGCTTTCTTT
>.|TRBJ2-5|TRBV3-1|.
CASSPLPRDQETQYF
TGTGCCAGCAGCCCACTTCCCCGGGATCAAGAGACCCAGTACTTC
>.|TRBJ1-2|TRBV28|.
CASSLWGGPAGYTF
TGTGCCAGCAGTTTATGGGGGGGGCCGGCGGGCTACACCTTC
>.|TRBJ1-2|TRBV27|.
CASSSSPESNGYTF
TGTGCCAGCAGTTCATCTCCCGAAAGTAATGGCTACACCTTC
>.|TRBJ2-1|TRBV6-2/TRBV6-3|.
CASSYGGLGQFF
TGTGCCAGCAGTTATGGGGGGTTGGGGCAGTTCTTC
>.|TRBJ2-2|TRBV9|.
CASEQDLSGELFF
TGTGCCAGTGAACAGGATTTATCCGGGGAGCTGTTTTTT
>.|TRBJ2-3|TRBV7-9|.
CASSLILGPDTQYF
TGTGCCAGCAGCTTGATCCTGGGGCCAGATACGCAGTATTTT
>.|TRBJ2-7|TRBV25-1|.
CASGVHYEQYF
TGTGCCAGCGGGGTCCACTACGAGCAGTACTTC
>.|TRBJ2-7|TRBV27|few
CASRPSGFTYEQYF
TGTGCCAGCCGCCCCAGCGGGTTTACCTACGAGCAGTACTTC
>TRBD1|TRBJ1-3|TRBV9|.
CASSVTGGDGNTIYF
TGTGCCAGCAGCGTGACAGGGGGCGATGGAAACACCATATATTTT
>.|TRBJ1-5|TRBV19|.
CASSMSKGGDQPQHF
TGTGCCAGTAGTATGTCGAAAGGGGGGGATCAGCCTCAGCATTTT
>.|TRBJ1-1|TRBV28|.
CASSTAGENTEAFF
TGTGCCAGCAGTACGGCAGGGGAGAACACCGAAGCTTTCTTT
>TRBD1|TRBJ1-5|TRBV6-1|few
CASSRQGEDQPQHF
TGTGCCAGCAGTCGACAGGGGGAAGACCAGCCCCAGCATTTT
>TRBD1|TRBJ2-1|TRBV15|.
CATSRGMGTGVGNEQFF
TGTGCCACCAGCAGAGGAATGGGGACAGGGGTAGGGAATGAGCAGTTCTTC
>.|TRBJ1-2|TRBV7-9|few
CASSQETVYGYTF
TGTGCCAGCAGCCAGGAGACAGTCTATGGCTACACCTTC
>.|TRBJ2-1|TRBV10-3|many
CAISERPDEQFF
TGTGCCATCAGTGAGCGGCCGGATGAGCAGTTCTTC
>.|TRBJ2-5|TRBV12-3/TRBV12-4|many
CASSLGQVGETQYF
TGTGCCAGCAGTTTAGGCCAAGTTGGGGAGACCCAGTACTTC
>TRBD1|TRBJ1-1|TRBV4-1|few
CASSHGQGLNTEAFF
TGCGCCAGCAGCCACGGACAGGGCCTGAACACTGAAGCTTTCTTT
>.|TRBJ2-7|TRBV5-1|.
CTSSLTGRQYF
TGCACCAGCAGCTTGACTGGGAGACAGTACTTC
>.|TRBJ2-1|TRBV9|few
CASSLGGELGNEQFF
TGTGCCAGCAGCCTAGGGGGGGAATTAGGCAATGAGCAGTTCTTC
>.|TRBJ2-7|TRBV3-1|few
CASGPSGTYEQYF
TGTGCCAGCGGACCGTCCGGAACCTACGAGCAGTACTTC
>.|TRBJ2-7|TRBV20-1|.
CSARDRGKPYEQYF
TGCAGTGCTAGAGATCGTGGTAAACCCTACGAGCAGTACTTC
>.|TRBJ2-6|TRBV4-1|few
CASSQVGRGSEANVLTF
TGCGCCAGCAGCCAAGTGGGAAGGGGCTCTGAGGCCAACGTCCTGACTTTC
>TRBD2|TRBJ2-3|TRBV7-8|few
CASSHSTSGTSTDTQYF
TGTGCCAGCAGCCACTCGACTAGCGGCACTAGCACAGATACGCAGTATTTT
>TRBD2|TRBJ2-7|TRBV10-3|.
CAISRKAGEREQYF
TGTGCCATCAGTAGGAAGGCGGGGGAGCGCGAGCAGTACTTC
>.|TRBJ2-7|TRBV28|.
CASSLEYQGPSSYEQYF
TGTGCCAGCAGTTTAGAGTATCAGGGGCCCAGCTCCTACGAGCAGTACTTC
>.|TRBJ1-1|TRBV2|.
CASSKNMNTEAFF
TGTGCCAGCAGTAAAAATATGAACACTGAAGCTTTCTTT
>TRBD1|TRBJ1-4|TRBV6-2/TRBV6-3|few
CASSYPEGAHNEKLFF
TGTGCCAGCAGTTACCCCGAGGGGGCCCATAATGAAAAACTGTTTTTT
>TRBD2|TRBJ2-7|TRBV20-1|.
CSARRPTSGYYEQYF
TGCAGTGCTAGACGCCCGACTAGCGGTTATTACGAGCAGTACTTC